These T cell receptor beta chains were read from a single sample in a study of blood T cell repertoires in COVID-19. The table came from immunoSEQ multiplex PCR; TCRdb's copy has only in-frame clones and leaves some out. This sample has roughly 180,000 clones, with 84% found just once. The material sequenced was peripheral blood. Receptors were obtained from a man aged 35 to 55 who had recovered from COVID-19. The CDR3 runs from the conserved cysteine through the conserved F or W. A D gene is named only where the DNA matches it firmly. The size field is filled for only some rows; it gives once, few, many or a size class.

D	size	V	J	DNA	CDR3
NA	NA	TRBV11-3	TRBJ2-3	TGTGCCAGCAGCCCCGGGATCCGGAGCACAGATACGCAGTATTTT	CASSPGIRSTDTQYF
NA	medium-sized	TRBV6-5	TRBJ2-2	TGTGCCAGCTGCCTAGGGGCCGAGCTGTTTTTT	CASCLGAELFF
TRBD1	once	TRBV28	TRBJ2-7	TGTGCCAGCAGTTTACAGGGGGAGGAGCAGTACTTC	CASSLQGEEQYF
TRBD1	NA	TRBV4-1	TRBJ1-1	TGCGCCAGCAGCCAGGGTCCAACAGGGGTGGACACTGAAGCTTTCTTT	CASSQGPTGVDTEAFF
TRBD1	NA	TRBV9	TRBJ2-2	TGTGCCAGCAGCGTAGGACCGACAGGGAGAACCGGGGAGCTGTTTTTT	CASSVGPTGRTGELFF
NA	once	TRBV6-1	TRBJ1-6	TGTGCCAGCAGCGAAGGACGCTACGGGAGATCACCCCTCCACTTT	CASSEGRYGRSPLHF
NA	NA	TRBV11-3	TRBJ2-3	TGTGCCAGCAGCTACCCAGGACAGAACACAGATACGCAGTATTTT	CASSYPGQNTDTQYF
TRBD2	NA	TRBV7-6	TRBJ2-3	TGTGCCAGCAGCGAAAAAAGAGCCCCTGCTAGCGGGAGGCACACAGATACGCAGTATTTT	CASSEKRAPASGRHTDTQYF
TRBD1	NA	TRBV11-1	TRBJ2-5	TGTGCCAGCAGCTTTGACAGGGGACGTGAGACCCAGTACTTC	CASSFDRGRETQYF
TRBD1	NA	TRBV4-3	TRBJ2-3	TGCGCCAGCAGCCATAACAGGGGAACGGATACGCAGTATTTT	CASSHNRGTDTQYF
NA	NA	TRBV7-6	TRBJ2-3	TGTGCCAGCAGTCGAACTGCAGGCAATACGCAGTATTTT	CASSRTAGNTQYF
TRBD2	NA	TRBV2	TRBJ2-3	TGTGCCAGCAGTGGAGCTAGCGGGCCATCCCTACCCCAGTATTTT	CASSGASGPSLPQYF
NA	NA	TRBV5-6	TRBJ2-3	TGTGCCAGCAGCTTGCGGGTCCAGGGGACAGATACGCAGTATTTT	CASSLRVQGTDTQYF
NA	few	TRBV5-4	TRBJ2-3	TGTGCCAGCAGCTTGTATGTCACAGATACGCAGTATTTT	CASSLYVTDTQYF
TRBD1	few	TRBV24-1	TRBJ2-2	TGTGCCACCAGTGAACCCGGGACAGGGGTGATCGGGGAGCTGTTTTTT	CATSEPGTGVIGELFF
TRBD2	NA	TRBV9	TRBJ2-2	TGTGCCAGCAGCGCCAGCGGGGGGGGAACCGGGGAGCTGTTTTTT	CASSASGGGTGELFF
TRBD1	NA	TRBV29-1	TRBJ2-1	TGCAGCGTTGACGGGACAGGGTTGCGTGAGCAGTTCTTC	CSVDGTGLREQFF
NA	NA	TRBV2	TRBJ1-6	TGTGCCAGCAGTGAAGGGGGCAGCGCCCAATCACCCCTCCACTTT	CASSEGGSAQSPLHF
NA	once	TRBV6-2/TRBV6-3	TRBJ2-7	TGTGCCAGCAGTTACACCCCAATACACGAATCCTACGAGCAGTACTTC	CASSYTPIHESYEQYF
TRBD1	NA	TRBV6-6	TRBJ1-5	TGTGCCAGCAGTTTAAGGGGACAGGATAGCAATCAGCCCCAGCATTTT	CASSLRGQDSNQPQHF
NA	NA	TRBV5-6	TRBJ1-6	TGTGCCAGCAGCCCTGGACAGCAGAATCTTGTCTATAATTCACCCCTCCACTTT	CASSPGQQNLVYNSPLHF
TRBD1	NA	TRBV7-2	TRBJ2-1	TGTGCCAGCAGCACCCGACAGGGGCCCTACAATGAGCAGTTCTTC	CASSTRQGPYNEQFF
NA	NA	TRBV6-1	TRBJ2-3	TGTGCCAGCAGTGAAGAGAACGGGGTGGACACAGATACGCAGTATTTT	CASSEENGVDTDTQYF
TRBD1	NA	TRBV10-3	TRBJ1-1	TGTGCCATCAGCCTGGGACAGCTGAACACTGAAGCTTTCTTT	CAISLGQLNTEAFF
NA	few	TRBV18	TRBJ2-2	TGTGCCAGCTCACTAGATTTACCCACCGGGGAGCTGTTTTTT	CASSLDLPTGELFF
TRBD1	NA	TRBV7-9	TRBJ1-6	TGTGCCAGCAGCGAAGGGACAGGGTTAGTTTCACCCCTCCACTTT	CASSEGTGLVSPLHF
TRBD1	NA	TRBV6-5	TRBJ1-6	TGTGCCAGCTGGGACAGGGGGGGTTCACCCCTCCACTTT	CASWDRGGSPLHF
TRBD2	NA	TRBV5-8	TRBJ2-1	TGTGCCAGCAGCACGGGACTAGGGTACAATGAGCAGTTCTTC	CASSTGLGYNEQFF
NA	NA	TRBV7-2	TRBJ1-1	TGTGCCAGCAGCCTGCGTGGAGGCCCTGAAGCTTTCTTT	CASSLRGGPEAFF
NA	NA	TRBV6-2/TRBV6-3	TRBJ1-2	TGTGCCAGCAGTTACGGCATAACAGCTGGCTACACCTTC	CASSYGITAGYTF
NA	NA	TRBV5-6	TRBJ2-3	TGTGCCAGCGTGACATATTCAGATACGCAGTATTTT	CASVTYSDTQYF
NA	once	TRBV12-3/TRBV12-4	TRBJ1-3	TGTGCCAGCAGTCCAGAAAACACCATATATTTT	CASSPENTIYF
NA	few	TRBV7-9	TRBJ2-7	TGTGCCAGCAGCCCGGGCTACGAGCAGTACTTC	CASSPGYEQYF
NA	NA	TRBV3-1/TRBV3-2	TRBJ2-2	TGTGCCAGCAGCCAAATGGCGGGCAACGGGGAGCTGTTTTTT	CASSQMAGNGELFF
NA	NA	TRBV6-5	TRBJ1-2	TGTGCCAGCAGTTCAGAGAGCGCTAGGGGCTACACCTTC	CASSSESARGYTF
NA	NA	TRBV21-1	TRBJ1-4	TGTGCCAGCGCCCCCGATCCAGGGGGCCCCCTCTCAACTAATGAAAAACTGTTTTTT	CASAPDPGGPLSTNEKLFF
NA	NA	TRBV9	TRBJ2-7	TGTGCCAGCAGCGTAGGTTGGCCCTACGAGCAGTACTTC	CASSVGWPYEQYF
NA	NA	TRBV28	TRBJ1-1	TGTGCCAGCACACTCCCCCCCCCAGGGCGGACTGAAGCTTTCTTT	CASTLPPPGRTEAFF
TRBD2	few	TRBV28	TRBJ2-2	TGTGCCAGCACCCCGGCAGCTAGCGGGGGGACCGGGGAGCTGTTTTTT	CASTPAASGGTGELFF
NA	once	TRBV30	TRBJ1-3	TGTGCCTGGAGTCAGTACGGGGGACTACTCTCTGGAAACACCATATATTTT	CAWSQYGGLLSGNTIYF
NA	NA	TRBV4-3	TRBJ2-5	TGCGCCAGCAGCCGGACACAAGAGACCCAGTACTTC	CASSRTQETQYF
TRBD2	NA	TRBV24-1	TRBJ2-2	TGTGCCACCAGTGATCCTGGACTAGCGGGAGGGAAAGGCACCGGGGAGCTGTTTTTT	CATSDPGLAGGKGTGELFF
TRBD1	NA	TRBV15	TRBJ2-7	TGTGCCACCAGCAGGAAACAGGGGGACTACGAGCAGTACTTC	CATSRKQGDYEQYF
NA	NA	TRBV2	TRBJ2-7	TGTGCCAGCAGTCTCCTTACTTTCTACGAGCAGTACTTC	CASSLLTFYEQYF
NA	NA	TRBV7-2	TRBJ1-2	TGTGCCAGCAGTCATCCGACAGTGCCCTATGGCTACACCTTC	CASSHPTVPYGYTF
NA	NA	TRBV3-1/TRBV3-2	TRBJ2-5	TGTGCCAGCAGCCAAGGCGAAAGGGGAACCCAGTACTTC	CASSQGERGTQYF
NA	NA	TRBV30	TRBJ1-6	TGTGCCTGGACCTCCAGACAGGACCTCCGGTTAAGCTCCTATAATTCACCCCTCCACTTT	CAWTSRQDLRLSSYNSPLHF
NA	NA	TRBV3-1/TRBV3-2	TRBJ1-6	TGTGCCAGCAGCCAAAAACAGATTAATTCACCCCTCCACTTT	CASSQKQINSPLHF
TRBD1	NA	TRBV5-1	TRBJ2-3	TGCGCCAGCAGCATAAGACAGGGGGCCACAGATACGCAGTATTTT	CASSIRQGATDTQYF
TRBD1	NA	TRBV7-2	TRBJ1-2	TGTGCCAGCAGCTTAGTTGGACAGGGGGCTCTCTATGGCTACACCTTC	CASSLVGQGALYGYTF
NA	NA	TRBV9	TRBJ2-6	TGTGCCAGCTTCGGGGGTCTCGCACTGACTTTC	CASFGGLALTF
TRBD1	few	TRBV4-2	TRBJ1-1	TGTGCCAGCCAGGACAGGGAACGGGGGAACACTGAAGCTTTCTTT	CASQDRERGNTEAFF
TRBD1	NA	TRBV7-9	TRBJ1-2	TGTGCCAGCAGTTCTTCAGGGGGCGAGTCCTATGGCTACACCTTC	CASSSSGGESYGYTF
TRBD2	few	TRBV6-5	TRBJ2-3	TGTGCCAGCATCCGGGGACTAGCGGCAGATACGCAGTATTTT	CASIRGLAADTQYF
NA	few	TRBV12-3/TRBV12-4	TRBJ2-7	TGTGCCAGCGGCAGGGATCTCTACGAGCAGTACTTC	CASGRDLYEQYF
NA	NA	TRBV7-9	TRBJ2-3	TGTGCCAGCAGCCCGATCCTGGGGGGGGCTAACCTACCAGCAGATACGCAGTATTTT	CASSPILGGANLPADTQYF